The sequence of this T cell receptor beta chain was determined in a study of neurological immune-mediated disorders. Deletions cut 2 bases from V and 2 bases from J, with 12 bases between. Germline V gene lookup returns CDR1 ENHRY and CDR2 SYGVKD. The CDR3 covers 15 residues. This clonotype was recorded at least ten times. Via MiXCR, TCRdb re-called the 5' RACE reads, giving one row per CDR3 protein. The sample records 55,000 to 65,000 distinct CDR3 sequences, more than 9.5% being singletons. Time point noted: longitudinal time-point 2. This receptor was identified in a man younger than 40 in good health. The source material was PBMCs. The rearrangement links TRBV10-3 to TRBJ1-1; a weak D match, TRBD1 (5 bases). The CDR3 region has the DNA TGTGCCATCAGTGAGGGGAAAGGGGCCAACACTGAAGCTTTCTTT. It encodes CAISEGKGANTEAFF.